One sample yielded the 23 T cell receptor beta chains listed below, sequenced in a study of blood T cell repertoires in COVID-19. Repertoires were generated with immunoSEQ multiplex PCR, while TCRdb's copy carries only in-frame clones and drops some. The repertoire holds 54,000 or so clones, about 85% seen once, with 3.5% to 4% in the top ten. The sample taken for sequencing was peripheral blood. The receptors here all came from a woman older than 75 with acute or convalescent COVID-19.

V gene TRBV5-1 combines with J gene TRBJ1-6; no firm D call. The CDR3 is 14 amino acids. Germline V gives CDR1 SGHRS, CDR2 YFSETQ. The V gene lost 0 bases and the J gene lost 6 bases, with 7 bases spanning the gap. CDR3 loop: CASSLGTVNSPLHF. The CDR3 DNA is TGCGCCAGCAGCTTGGGCACAGTTAATTCACCCCTCCACTTT. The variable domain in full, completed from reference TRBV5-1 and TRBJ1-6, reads KAGVTQTPRYLIKTRGQQVTLSCSPISGHRSVSWYQQTPGQGLQFLFEYFSETQRNKGNFPGRFSGRQFSNSRSEMNVSTLELGDSALYLCASSLGTVNSPLHFGNGTRLTVT.

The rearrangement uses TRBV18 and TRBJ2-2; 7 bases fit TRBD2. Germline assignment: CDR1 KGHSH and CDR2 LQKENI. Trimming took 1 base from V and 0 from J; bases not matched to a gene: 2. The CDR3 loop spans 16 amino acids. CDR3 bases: TGTGCCAGCTCACCACAGGGAGGGGCGAACACCGGGGAGCTGTTTTTT. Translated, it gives CASSPQGGANTGELFF. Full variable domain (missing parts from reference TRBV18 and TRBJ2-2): NAGVMQNPRHLVRRRGQEARLRCSPMKGHSHVYWYRQLPEEGLKFMVYLQKENIIDESGMPKERFSAEFPKEGPSILRIQQVVRGDSAAYFCASSPQGGANTGELFFGEGSRLTVL.

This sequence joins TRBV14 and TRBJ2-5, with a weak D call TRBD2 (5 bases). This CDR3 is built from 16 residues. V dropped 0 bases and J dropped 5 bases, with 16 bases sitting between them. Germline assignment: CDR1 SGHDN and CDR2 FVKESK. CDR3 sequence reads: CASSQDLGSPEETQYF. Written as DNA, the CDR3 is TGTGCCAGCAGCCAAGATCTAGGGAGCCCTGAGGAGACCCAGTACTTC.

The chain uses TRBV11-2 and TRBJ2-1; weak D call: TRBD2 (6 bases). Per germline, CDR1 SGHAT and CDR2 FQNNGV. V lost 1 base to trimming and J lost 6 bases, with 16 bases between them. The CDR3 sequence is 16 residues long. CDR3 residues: CASSLARVLGGNEQFF. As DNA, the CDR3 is TGTGCCAGCAGCTTAGCGAGGGTCTTGGGGGGCAATGAGCAGTTCTTC.

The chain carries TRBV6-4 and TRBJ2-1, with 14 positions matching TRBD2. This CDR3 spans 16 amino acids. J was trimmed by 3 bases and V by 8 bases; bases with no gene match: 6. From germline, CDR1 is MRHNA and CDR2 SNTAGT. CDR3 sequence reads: CASAGTSGSLYNEQFF. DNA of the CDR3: TGTGCCAGCGCGGGGACTAGCGGGAGTCTCTACAATGAGCAGTTCTTC.

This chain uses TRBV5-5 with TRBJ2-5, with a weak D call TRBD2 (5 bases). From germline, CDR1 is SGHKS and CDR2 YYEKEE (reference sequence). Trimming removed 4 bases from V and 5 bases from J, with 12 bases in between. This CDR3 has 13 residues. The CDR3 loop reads CASSILGGETQYF. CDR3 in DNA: TGTGCCAGCAGCATTTTGGGCGGGGAGACCCAGTACTTC. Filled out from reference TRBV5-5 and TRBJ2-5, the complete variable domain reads DAGVTQSPTHLIKTRGQQVTLRCSPISGHKSVSWYQQVLGQGPQFIFQYYEKEERGRGNFPDRFSARQFPNYSSELNVNALLLGDSALYLCASSILGGETQYFGPGTRLLVL.

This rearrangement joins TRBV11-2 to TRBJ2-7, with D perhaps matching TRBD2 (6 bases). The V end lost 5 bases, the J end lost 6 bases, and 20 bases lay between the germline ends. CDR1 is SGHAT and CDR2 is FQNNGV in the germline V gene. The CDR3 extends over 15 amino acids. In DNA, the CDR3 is TGTGCCAGCAGCCCAACCTTTTCGGGAGATGGCGAGCAGTACTTC. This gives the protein CASSPTFSGDGEQYF. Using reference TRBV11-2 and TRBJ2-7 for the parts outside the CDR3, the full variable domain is EAGVAQSPRYKIIEKRQSVAFWCNPISGHATLYWYQQILGQGPKLLIQFQNNGVVDDSQLPKDRFSAERLKGVDSTLKIQPAKLEDSAVYLCASSPTFSGDGEQYFGPGTRLTVT.

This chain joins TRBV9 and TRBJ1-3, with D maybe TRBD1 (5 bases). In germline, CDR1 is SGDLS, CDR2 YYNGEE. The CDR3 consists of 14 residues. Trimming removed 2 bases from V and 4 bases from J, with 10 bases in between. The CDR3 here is CASSVWGEGNTIYF. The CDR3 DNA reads TGTGCCAGCAGCGTGTGGGGCGAGGGAAACACCATATATTTT.

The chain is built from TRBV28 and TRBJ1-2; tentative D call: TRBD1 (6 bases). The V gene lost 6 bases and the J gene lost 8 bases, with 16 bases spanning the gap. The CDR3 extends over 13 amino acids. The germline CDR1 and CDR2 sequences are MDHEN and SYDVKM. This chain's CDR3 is CASRSANRDGYTF. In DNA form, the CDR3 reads TGTGCCAGCAGATCTGCTAACAGGGACGGCTACACCTTC.

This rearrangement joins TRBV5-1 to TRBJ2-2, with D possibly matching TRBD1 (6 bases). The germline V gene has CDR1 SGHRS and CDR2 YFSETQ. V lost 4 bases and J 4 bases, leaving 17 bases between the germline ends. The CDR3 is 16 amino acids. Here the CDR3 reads CASSRTGIPITGELFF. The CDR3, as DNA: TGCGCCAGCAGCCGTACAGGGATACCGATCACCGGGGAGCTGTTTTTT.

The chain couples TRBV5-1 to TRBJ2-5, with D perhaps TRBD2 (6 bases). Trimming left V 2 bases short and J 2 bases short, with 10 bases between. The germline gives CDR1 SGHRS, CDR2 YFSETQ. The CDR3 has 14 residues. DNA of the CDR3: TGCGCCAGCAGCTTTAACCGGGAGCAAGAGACCCAGTACTTC. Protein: CASSFNREQETQYF. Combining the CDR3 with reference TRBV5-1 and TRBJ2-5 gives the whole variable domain KAGVTQTPRYLIKTRGQQVTLSCSPISGHRSVSWYQQTPGQGLQFLFEYFSETQRNKGNFPGRFSGRQFSNSRSEMNVSTLELGDSALYLCASSFNREQETQYFGPGTRLLVL.

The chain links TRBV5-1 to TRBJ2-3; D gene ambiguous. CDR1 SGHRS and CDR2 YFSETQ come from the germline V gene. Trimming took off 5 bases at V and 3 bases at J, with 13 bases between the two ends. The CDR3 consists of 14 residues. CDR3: CASSLPQKTDTQYF. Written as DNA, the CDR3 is TGCGCCAGCAGTTTACCCCAGAAAACAGATACGCAGTATTTT.

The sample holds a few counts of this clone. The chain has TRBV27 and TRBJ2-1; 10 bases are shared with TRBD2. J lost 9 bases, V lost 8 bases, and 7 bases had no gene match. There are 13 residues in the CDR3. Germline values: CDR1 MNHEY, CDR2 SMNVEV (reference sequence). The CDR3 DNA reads TGTGCCAGCTCCGGGACTAGCGAGGGTGAGCAGTTCTTC. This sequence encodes CASSGTSEGEQFF.

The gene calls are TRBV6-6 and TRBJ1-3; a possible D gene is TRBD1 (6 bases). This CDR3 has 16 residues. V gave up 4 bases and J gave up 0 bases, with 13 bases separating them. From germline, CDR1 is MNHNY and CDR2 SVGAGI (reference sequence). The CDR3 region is CASSSPGHPSGNTIYF. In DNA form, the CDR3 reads TGTGCCAGCAGTTCTCCGGGACATCCCTCTGGAAACACCATATATTTT.

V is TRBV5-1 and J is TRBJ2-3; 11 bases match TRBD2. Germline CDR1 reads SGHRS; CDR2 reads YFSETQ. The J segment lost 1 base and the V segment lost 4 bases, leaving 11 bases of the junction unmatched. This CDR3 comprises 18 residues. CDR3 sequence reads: CASSATGTSGTRTDTQYF. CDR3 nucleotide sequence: TGCGCCAGCAGCGCAACCGGGACTAGCGGCACACGCACAGATACGCAGTATTTT.

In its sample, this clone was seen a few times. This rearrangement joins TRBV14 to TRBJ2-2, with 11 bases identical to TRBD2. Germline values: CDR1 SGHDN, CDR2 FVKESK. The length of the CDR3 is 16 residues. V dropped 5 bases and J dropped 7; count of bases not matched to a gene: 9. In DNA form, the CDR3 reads TGTGCCAGCAGCGTTACTAGCGGGAGAGTCGGCGGGGAGCTGTTTTTT. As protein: CASSVTSGRVGGELFF.

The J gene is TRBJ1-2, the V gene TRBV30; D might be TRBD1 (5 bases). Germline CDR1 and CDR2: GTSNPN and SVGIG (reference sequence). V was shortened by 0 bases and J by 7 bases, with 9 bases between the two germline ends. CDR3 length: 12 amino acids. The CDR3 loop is CAWSVGTSGYTF. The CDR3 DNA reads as TGTGCCTGGAGTGTGGGGACTTCTGGCTACACCTTC.

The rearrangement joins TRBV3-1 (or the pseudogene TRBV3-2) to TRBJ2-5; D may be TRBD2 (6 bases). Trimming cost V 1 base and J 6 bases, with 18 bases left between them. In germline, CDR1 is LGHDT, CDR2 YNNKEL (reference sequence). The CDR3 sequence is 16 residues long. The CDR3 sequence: CASSQAERRGRKTQYF. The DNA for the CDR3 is TGTGCCAGCAGCCAAGCGGAGAGGAGAGGGAGGAAGACCCAGTACTTC.

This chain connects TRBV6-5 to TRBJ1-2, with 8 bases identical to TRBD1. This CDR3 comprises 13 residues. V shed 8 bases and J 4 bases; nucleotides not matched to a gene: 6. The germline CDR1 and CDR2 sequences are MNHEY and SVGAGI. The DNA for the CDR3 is TGTGCCAGCCAGGGGGCGCCTGGCTATGGCTACACCTTC. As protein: CASQGAPGYGYTF.

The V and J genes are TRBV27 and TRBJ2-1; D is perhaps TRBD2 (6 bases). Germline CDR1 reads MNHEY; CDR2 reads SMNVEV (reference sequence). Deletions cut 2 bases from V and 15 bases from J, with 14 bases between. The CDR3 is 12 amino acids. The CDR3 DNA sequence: TGTGCCAGCAGTTTAGTAGGCAGCGGGCTGTTCTTC. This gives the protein CASSLVGSGLFF.

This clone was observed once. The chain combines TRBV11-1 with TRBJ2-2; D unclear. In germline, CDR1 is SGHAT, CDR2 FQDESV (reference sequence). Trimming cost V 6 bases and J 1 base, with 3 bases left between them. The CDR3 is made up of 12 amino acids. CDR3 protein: CASRQNTGELFF. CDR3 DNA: TGTGCCAGCAGACAGAACACCGGGGAGCTGTTTTTT.

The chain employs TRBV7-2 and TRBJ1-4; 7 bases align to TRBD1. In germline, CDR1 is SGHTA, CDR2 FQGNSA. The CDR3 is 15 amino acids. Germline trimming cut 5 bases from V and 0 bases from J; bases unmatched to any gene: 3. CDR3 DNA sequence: TGTGCCAGCAGCCGGGGGACAGCAACTAATGAAAAACTGTTTTTT. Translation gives CASSRGTATNEKLFF.

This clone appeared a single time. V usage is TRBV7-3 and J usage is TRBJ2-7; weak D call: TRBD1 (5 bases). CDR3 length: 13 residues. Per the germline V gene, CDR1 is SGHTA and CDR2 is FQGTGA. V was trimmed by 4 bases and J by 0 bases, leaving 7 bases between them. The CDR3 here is CASSSDNSYEQYF. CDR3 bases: TGTGCCAGCAGCTCGGACAACTCCTACGAGCAGTACTTC.